The rows below give T cell receptor beta chains drawn from one sample of a study of CD8+CD57+ T cells in acquired aplastic anemia. TCRdb passed the reads through MiXCR, listing each CDR3 protein once. The sample has about 200,000 distinct CDR3 sequences, 65% seen once; the top ten hold about 60%. Input material: sorted CD4+, CD8+, or CD8+CD57+ T cells (not recorded which) from PBMCs. The source of these receptors is a human donor with aplastic anemia. Each CDR3 is given with its conserved first and last residue. The order of the fields is V gene, clone size, J gene, D gene, CDR3 DNA, CDR3 protein. A D gene is named only where the DNA matches it firmly. Size values are once, few and many counts, or a class for expanded clones, and some rows have none.

TRBV9	.	TRBJ2-3	TRBD2	TGTGCCAGCAGCGTAGCGGGGGGGCCGGTAGATACGCAGTATTTT	CASSVAGGPVDTQYF
TRBV29-1	.	TRBJ1-1	.	TGCAGCGTCATGGGGGCAGGGTGGACTGAAGCTTTCTTT	CSVMGAGWTEAFF
TRBV7-8	.	TRBJ2-7	TRBD1	TGTGCCAGCAGCTTGCGTGGGGACAGCGGATACGAGCAGTACTTC	CASSLRGDSGYEQYF
TRBV4-1	.	TRBJ1-1	TRBD1	TGCGCCAGCAGCCAGTTAGAGGGGGCGCGGGACACTGAAGCTTTCTTT	CASSQLEGARDTEAFF
TRBV24-1	.	TRBJ1-5	TRBD1	TGTGCCACCAGTCACGACAGGGTTGATCAGCCCCAGCATTTT	CATSHDRVDQPQHF
TRBV2	.	TRBJ2-7	.	TGTGCCAGCAGTGGGGGCATCGACGAGCAGTACTTC	CASSGGIDEQYF
TRBV10-3	.	TRBJ2-7	TRBD2	TGTGCCATCAGTGGAGAAGGACTAGCGGCCTACGAGCAGTACTTC	CAISGEGLAAYEQYF
TRBV7-9	few	TRBJ2-2	TRBD2	TGTGCCAGCAGCTTAACCCCGGGAGGCACCGGGGAGCTGTTTTTT	CASSLTPGGTGELFF
TRBV24-1	.	TRBJ2-7	.	TGTGCCACCAGTGACCACACAGGGCCCCCCTACGAGCAGTACTTC	CATSDHTGPPYEQYF
TRBV7-3	few	TRBJ2-1	TRBD1	TGTGCCAGCAGCTTAGGGGACAGAGACAATGAGCAGTTCTTC	CASSLGDRDNEQFF
TRBV2	.	TRBJ2-3	.	TGTGCCAGCAACGGGCAGAACCGCATCAGAGATACGCAGTATTTT	CASNGQNRIRDTQYF
TRBV7-9	few	TRBJ2-5	TRBD2	TGTGCCAGCAGCTTACTCGCCGCTAGCGGGGGGGGAGAGACCCAGTACTTC	CASSLLAASGGGETQYF
TRBV25-1	.	TRBJ1-2	TRBD1	TGTGCCAGCAGTGGAGGGGGCTGGGGCTATGGCTACACCTTC	CASSGGGWGYGYTF
TRBV10-3	few	TRBJ1-5	.	TGTGCCATCAGTGCCGGGGATCAGCCCCAGCATTTT	CAISAGDQPQHF
TRBV5-6	few	TRBJ2-3	.	TGTGCCAGCAGGACGGAGGAAGATACGCAGTATTTT	CASRTEEDTQYF
TRBV7-9	.	TRBJ2-2	.	TGTGCCAGCAGCTTACAGGGGTCCACCGGGGAGCTGTTTTTT	CASSLQGSTGELFF
TRBV5-8	.	TRBJ1-2	.	TGCGCCAGCAGCCAAGATCGAGCAGGGGACTATGGCTACACCTTC	CASSQDRAGDYGYTF
TRBV20-1	once	TRBJ1-1	.	TGCAGTGCTAGGGACGGGGGAGGGGCTTTCTTT	CSARDGGGAFF
TRBV10-3	.	TRBJ2-1	TRBD2	TGTGCCATCAGACTAGCGGGGTTGAATGAGCAGTTCTTC	CAIRLAGLNEQFF
TRBV7-9	.	TRBJ1-1	TRBD1	TGTGCCACCATAGGACAGGGGCTGGTAGAAGCTTTCTTT	CATIGQGLVEAFF
TRBV6-5	many	TRBJ1-2	TRBD1	TGTGCCAGCAGCTTAGGACAGGGGGATGGCTACACCTTC	CASSLGQGDGYTF
TRBV9	.	TRBJ1-1	TRBD1	TGTGCCAGCAGCGTAGCAGGGGGCGGCACTGAAGCTTTCTTT	CASSVAGGGTEAFF
TRBV19	.	TRBJ2-7	.	TGTGCCAGTAGTATTCAGGGTGGCCCTCCTTACGAGCAGTACTTC	CASSIQGGPPYEQYF
TRBV5-1	few	TRBJ2-1	TRBD2	TGCGCCAGCAGCCTAGGACTAGATTCTCACAATGAGCAGTTCTTC	CASSLGLDSHNEQFF
TRBV5-6	.	TRBJ2-6	.	TGTGCCAGCAGCTTTCAGGGGAGCTCTGGGGCCAACGTCCTGACTTTC	CASSFQGSSGANVLTF
TRBV20-1	few	TRBJ2-7	.	TGCAGTGCTAGTCGGGGTGATCCCTACGAGCAGTACTTC	CSASRGDPYEQYF
TRBV12-3/TRBV12-4	.	TRBJ2-4	.	TGTGCCAGCAGTCCATTCGCAGGGGAACTAGCCAAAAACACTCAGTACTTC	CASSPFAGELAKNTQYF
TRBV15	few	TRBJ1-2	.	TGTGCCACCAGCAGAGAACGGGGATTCTATGGCTACACCTTC	CATSRERGFYGYTF
TRBV20-1	few	TRBJ2-7	TRBD1	TGCAGCGTACTCCGGGACAGGTCCTACGAGCAGTACTTC	CSVLRDRSYEQYF
TRBV10-2	many	TRBJ1-2	.	TGCGCCAGCAGTGAGTCGGGGGTTCTCTATGGCTACACCTTC	CASSESGVLYGYTF
TRBV9	few	TRBJ1-1	.	TGTGCCAGCAACCCCTTTAAGGGGCAGCCGTTT	CASNPFKGQPF